Listed here are 30 T cell receptor beta chains from one sample, sequenced in a study of cytomegalovirus exposure and HLA in healthy donors. Sequenced by immunoSEQ multiplex PCR; TCRdb stores in-frame clones only, minus some. The sample has about 140,000 clones, approximately 87% seen once. Sequenced material: PBMCs. The receptors were gathered from a man younger than 30 in good health and CMV-seronegative.

This clone was counted between two and nine times. The J gene is TRBJ1-6, the V gene TRBV7-6; a possible D gene is TRBD1 (5 bases). Germline V gene data show CDR1 as SGHVS and CDR2 as FNYEAQ. CDR3 length: 16 amino acids. The ends were cut back, 5 bases at V and 7 bases at J, with 18 bases in the middle. The chain's CDR3 is CASSRGGAAGNSPLHF. CDR3 sequence (DNA): TGTGCCAGCAGCCGGGGAGGGGCGGCGGGGAATTCACCCCTCCACTTT.

The chain joins TRBV6-5 to TRBJ1-6; D unresolved. Germline CDR1 is MNHEY and CDR2 is SVGAGI. The ends were cut back, 1 base at V and 7 bases at J, with 5 bases in the middle. The CDR3 totals 13 residues. CDR3 in amino acids: CASSYFQNSPLHF. CDR3 coding DNA: TGTGCCAGCAGTTACTTCCAAAATTCACCCCTCCACTTT.

This rearrangement joins TRBV2 to TRBJ1-5; D call uncertain. The ends were cut back, 4 bases at V and 2 bases at J, with 6 bases in the middle. Looked up from germline, CDR1 is SNHLY and CDR2 is FYNNEI. The CDR3 has 13 residues. CDR3 amino acids: CASSAIGNQPQHF. CDR3 bases: TGTGCCAGCAGTGCTATCGGCAATCAGCCCCAGCATTTT.

This clone was observed a handful of times. V gene TRBV12-5 combines with J gene TRBJ1-2; D might be TRBD1 (5 bases). The V gene's germline CDR1 is LGHNT and CDR2 FRNRAP. The CDR3 is 14 amino acids. Between the trimmed V and J ends, which lost 5 bases and 4 bases, there was a span of 14 bases. The CDR3 nucleotides read TGTGCTAGTGGTCAGGGTGGCACCTCCTATGGCTACACCTTC. Translation gives CASGQGGTSYGYTF.

The J gene is TRBJ2-7, the V gene TRBV27; TRBD1 matches 7 bases. The germline gives CDR1 MNHEY, CDR2 SMNVEV (reference sequence). The V segment lost 3 bases and the J segment 2 bases; nucleotides outside the gene matches: 7. The CDR3 is 15 residues long. The CDR3, as DNA: TGTGCCAGCAGTTTTTATCCCACAGGGGCCTACGAGCAGTACTTC. Translated: CASSFYPTGAYEQYF.

This chain links TRBV2 with TRBJ2-1, with D hard to call. This CDR3 is built from 11 residues. Trimming cost V 3 bases and J 10 bases, with 7 bases left between them. Germline CDR1 reads SNHLY; CDR2 reads FYNNEI. The CDR3 here is CASSEYQEQFF. In DNA form, the CDR3 reads TGTGCCAGCAGTGAGTATCAGGAGCAGTTCTTC.

V gene TRBV28 combines with J gene TRBJ2-7; 10 bases are a match to TRBD2. Per the germline V gene, CDR1 is MDHEN and CDR2 is SYDVKM. This CDR3 is 15 amino acids long. The ends lost 5 bases at V and 4 bases at J; junction bases unmatched: 8. Here the CDR3 DNA reads TGTGCCAGCAGTCCCGGCCTAGCGGGAGAGTACGAGCAGTACTTC. This gives the protein CASSPGLAGEYEQYF.

The V and J genes are TRBV7-2 and TRBJ2-7; 7 bases agree with TRBD1. In germline, CDR1 is SGHTA, CDR2 FQGNSA. V shed 3 bases and J 6 bases; nucleotides not matched to a gene: 8. CDR3 size: 14 residues. In DNA, the CDR3 is TGTGCCAGCAGCTTTACAGGGGCTTCTTCCGAGCAGTACTTC. It codes for CASSFTGASSEQYF.

The rearrangement links TRBV11-2 to TRBJ1-1; possibly TRBD1 for D (5 bases). V dropped 1 base and J dropped 5 bases, with 14 bases sitting between them. This CDR3 has 15 amino acids. CDR1 is SGHAT and CDR2 is FQNNGV in the germline V gene. The CDR3 here is CASSLVQGKATEAFF. The DNA for the CDR3 is TGTGCCAGCAGCTTAGTCCAGGGTAAGGCTACTGAAGCTTTCTTT.

V usage is TRBV29-1 and J usage is TRBJ2-1; a possible D gene is TRBD1 (6 bases). Trimming took off 1 base at V and 3 bases at J, with 7 bases between the two ends. The CDR3 is made up of 13 amino acids. Germline V gene sequence: CDR1 SQVTM, CDR2 ANQGSEA. For the CDR3, the DNA is TGCAGCGTTGAAGGGACAGACTACAATGAGCAGTTCTTC. This gives the protein CSVEGTDYNEQFF.

The V gene is TRBV27, the J gene TRBJ2-5; 8 bases are shared with TRBD2. Unmatched junction bases numbered 6, after V lost 5 bases and J lost 4 bases. The CDR3 has 14 residues. Germline CDR1 is MNHEY and CDR2 is SMNVEV (reference sequence). The chain's CDR3 is CASSLGLGRETQYF. CDR3 in DNA: TGTGCCAGCAGTCTGGGACTAGGACGAGAGACCCAGTACTTC.

This rearrangement joins TRBV4-3 to TRBJ1-2; no firm D call. The length of the CDR3 is 13 residues. In germline, CDR1 is LGHNA, CDR2 YSLEER. The V end was cut by 9 bases, the J end by 4 bases, with 15 bases between. CDR3 protein: CASTTLGGYGYTF. Written as DNA, the CDR3 is TGCGCCAGTACGACTCTTGGTGGCTATGGCTACACCTTC.

The V call is TRBV13, the J call TRBJ2-7, with 7 bases matching TRBD1. The CDR3 has 15 amino acids. The V gene's germline CDR1 is PRHDT and CDR2 FYEKMQ (reference sequence). The junction had 7 bases not matched to a gene; V was cut back by 5 bases and J by 0 bases. The CDR3 protein is CASSEGADGSYEQYF. The CDR3 bases are TGTGCCAGCAGCGAGGGGGCAGATGGCTCCTACGAGCAGTACTTC.

The chain combines TRBV19 with TRBJ1-4, with D unclear. Trimming left V 7 bases short and J 0 bases short, with 6 bases between. CDR1 is LNHDA, CDR2 SQIVND, per germline (reference sequence). CDR3 length: 13 amino acids. CDR3: CASTDSTNEKLFF. In nucleotides, the CDR3 is TGTGCCAGTACAGACTCAACTAATGAAAAACTGTTTTTT.

This clone has more than one count but fewer than ten. The V and J genes are TRBV18 and TRBJ1-3; perhaps TRBD1 as D (5 bases). CDR1 KGHSH and CDR2 LQKENI come from the germline V gene. There are 16 residues in the CDR3. V was clipped by 3 bases and J by 5 bases, with 17 bases between them. The DNA for the CDR3 is TGTGCCAGCTCACCGCAACTGGGGCAAACGAGAAACACCATATATTTT. As protein: CASSPQLGQTRNTIYF. The whole variable domain, filled in from reference TRBV18 and TRBJ1-3, reads NAGVMQNPRHLVRRRGQEARLRCSPMKGHSHVYWYRQLPEEGLKFMVYLQKENIIDESGMPKERFSAEFPKEGPSILRIQQVVRGDSAAYFCASSPQLGQTRNTIYFGEGSWLTVV.

This chain uses TRBV5-1 with TRBJ2-1; 8 positions agree with TRBD2. The junction had 7 bases not matched to a gene; V was cut back by 0 bases and J by 8 bases. This CDR3 spans 15 amino acids. CDR1 and CDR2 from the germline V gene are SGHRS and YFSETQ. As DNA, the CDR3 is TGCGCCAGCAGCTTGGAAGGGACTAGTTCGGATGAGCAGTTCTTC. Translating gives CASSLEGTSSDEQFF.

This clone has a single count. J is TRBJ2-5 and V is TRBV9, with no clear D. The germline V and J ends were trimmed by 0 bases and 1 base, with 4 bases remaining between them. From germline, CDR1 is SGDLS and CDR2 YYNGEE. The CDR3 runs 13 residues. This chain's CDR3 is CASSVDSQETQYF. The CDR3 nucleotides are TGTGCCAGCAGCGTAGACAGCCAAGAGACCCAGTACTTC.

CDR3 amino acids: CASSMGQNTGELFF. The CDR3 nucleotides read TGCGCCAGCAGCATGGGACAGAACACCGGGGAGCTGTTTTTT. This sequence joins TRBV5-1 and TRBJ2-2, with TRBD1 as a possible D gene (6 bases). The germline CDR1 and CDR2 sequences are SGHRS and YFSETQ. The CDR3 runs 14 residues. V gave up 4 bases and J gave up 1 base, with 8 bases separating them.

The chain combines TRBV27 with TRBJ1-2; 12 positions match TRBD1. The trim removed 6 bases at V and 11 bases at J, leaving 10 bases unmatched. The CDR3 length is 14 residues. Germline CDR1 is MNHEY and CDR2 is SMNVEV (reference sequence). The CDR3 reads CASRGTGGMDRYTF. DNA of the CDR3: TGTGCCAGCAGAGGGACAGGGGGCATGGATCGGTACACCTTC.

The V gene is TRBV28, the J gene TRBJ1-2, with D possibly TRBD1 on 5 matching bases. The CDR3 has 14 residues. The V and J ends lost 2 bases and 2 bases respectively, with 9 bases between them. The V gene's germline CDR1 is MDHEN and CDR2 SYDVKM. The CDR3 protein is CASSLGAGNYGYTF. Here the CDR3 DNA reads TGTGCCAGCAGTTTAGGGGCAGGGAACTATGGCTACACCTTC.

This clone occurred a few times. The chain couples TRBV7-9 to TRBJ2-7; TRBD1 matches 9 bases. CDR1 is SEHNR, CDR2 FQNEAQ, per germline (reference sequence). The CDR3 runs to 15 residues. Losses at the gene ends were 5 bases for V and 3 bases for J; bases not matched to a gene: 8. The CDR3 sequence is CASSGTGTGYYEQYF. CDR3 coding DNA: TGTGCCAGCAGCGGGACCGGGACAGGGTACTACGAGCAGTACTTC.

This clone was seen a single time. V usage is TRBV2 and J usage is TRBJ2-1, with 8 bases matching TRBD1. The CDR3 is made up of 16 amino acids. The V and J ends lost 5 bases and 5 bases, in that order; junction bases with no gene match: 11. Germline assignment: CDR1 SNHLY and CDR2 FYNNEI. This chain's CDR3 is CASSLFRDRPDNEQFF. DNA for the CDR3: TGTGCCAGCAGTTTGTTCCGGGACAGGCCTGACAATGAGCAGTTCTTC.

This rearrangement joins TRBV19 to TRBJ2-7, with D possibly being TRBD1 (6 bases). Trimming stripped 6 bases from V and 7 bases from J, with 22 bases between. The CDR3 is 15 residues long. Germline CDR1 and CDR2: LNHDA and SQIVND (reference sequence). Here the CDR3 reads CASSLTWDTSLEQYF. The CDR3 region has the DNA TGTGCCAGTAGCCTCACCTGGGACACCTCTTTGGAGCAGTACTTC.

The rearrangement uses TRBV9 and TRBJ2-3, with 7 bases fitting TRBD2. Trimming at V came to 3 bases and at J to 7 bases, leaving 5 bases not matched to a gene. The CDR3 length is 13 residues. Germline values: CDR1 SGDLS, CDR2 YYNGEE. CDR3 in DNA: TGTGCCAGCAGCGCTCTAGCGGAATATACGCAGTATTTT. Amino acids: CASSALAEYTQYF.

The V call is TRBV27, the J call TRBJ1-5; D possibly corresponds to TRBD1 (6 bases). CDR3 length: 15 residues. The germline V gene encodes CDR1 MNHEY and CDR2 SMNVEV (reference sequence). V was clipped by 6 bases and J by 0 bases, with 12 bases between them. Here the CDR3 reads CASSSGANSNQPQHF. CDR3 sequence (DNA): TGTGCCAGCAGCTCAGGGGCTAATAGCAATCAGCCCCAGCATTTT.

This chain uses TRBV7-6 with TRBJ2-1; tentative D call: TRBD1 (6 bases). In germline, CDR1 is SGHVS, CDR2 FNYEAQ. V lost 0 bases and J 7 bases, leaving 7 bases between the germline ends. The CDR3 has 13 residues. This chain's CDR3 is CASSLAGGNEQFF. The CDR3 coding sequence is TGTGCCAGCAGCTTAGCAGGGGGTAATGAGCAGTTCTTC.

The CDR3 here is CASSDPGLPAYEQYF. In DNA form, the CDR3 reads TGTGCCAGCAGTGACCCGGGACTACCAGCCTACGAGCAGTACTTC. V is TRBV6-1 and J is TRBJ2-7; 7 nucleotides match TRBD2. Germline CDR1 reads MNHNS; CDR2 reads SASEGT. V was clipped by 3 bases and J by 2 bases; unmatched bases: 7. CDR3 length: 15 amino acids.

The genes are TRBV6-1 and TRBJ1-2, with D unclear. The CDR3 runs to 15 residues. From germline, CDR1 is MNHNS and CDR2 SASEGT. V was clipped by 9 bases and J by 3 bases, with 20 bases between them. In DNA form, the CDR3 reads TGTGCCAGTACACCCACGACTGGAGGGTACTATGGCTACACCTTC. Translation gives CASTPTTGGYYGYTF.

The J gene is TRBJ2-2, the V gene TRBV6-1, with a tentative D call TRBD1 (6 bases). This CDR3 is 15 amino acids long. V lost 3 bases and J lost 7, with 15 bases in between. Germline V gene sequence: CDR1 MNHNS, CDR2 SASEGT. CDR3 sequence (DNA): TGTGCCAGCAGTGAGGACAGAGGGCGTCACGGGGAGCTGTTTTTT. Translating gives CASSEDRGRHGELFF.

V is TRBV12-5 and J is TRBJ1-1; 9 bases align to TRBD1. CDR3 size: 14 residues. Per the germline V gene, CDR1 is LGHNT and CDR2 is FRNRAP. Trimming at V came to 5 bases and at J to 7 bases, leaving 8 bases not matched to a gene. CDR3 nucleotide sequence: TGTGCTAGTGGTAAGGGACAGGGTCCGATTGAAGCTTTCTTT. It codes for CASGKGQGPIEAFF. The full variable domain, its missing parts supplied by reference TRBV12-5 and TRBJ1-1, is DARVTQTPRHKVTEMGQEVTMRCQPILGHNTVFWYRQTMMQGLELLAYFRNRAPLDDSGMPKDRFSAEMPDATLATLKIQPSEPRDSAVYFCASGKGQGPIEAFFGQGTRLTVV.